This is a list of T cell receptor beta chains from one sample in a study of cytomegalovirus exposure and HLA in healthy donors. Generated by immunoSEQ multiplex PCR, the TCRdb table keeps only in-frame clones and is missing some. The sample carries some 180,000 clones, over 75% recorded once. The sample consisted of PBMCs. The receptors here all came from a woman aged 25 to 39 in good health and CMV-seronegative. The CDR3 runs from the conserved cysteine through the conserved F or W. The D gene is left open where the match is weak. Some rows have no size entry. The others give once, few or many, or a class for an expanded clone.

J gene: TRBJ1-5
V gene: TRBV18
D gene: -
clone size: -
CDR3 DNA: TGTGCCAGCTCACCACCGGGGGGGCCTCGACAGCCCCAGCATTTT
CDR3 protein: CASSPPGGPRQPQHF

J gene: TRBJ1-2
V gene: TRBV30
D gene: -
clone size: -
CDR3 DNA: TGTGCCTGGAGCCACGGGTTAGACTATGGCTACACCTTC
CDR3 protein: CAWSHGLDYGYTF

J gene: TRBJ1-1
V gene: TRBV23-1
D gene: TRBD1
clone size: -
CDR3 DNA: TGCGCCAGCAGTCCTACAGGGGATCCTGACACTGAAGCTTTCTTT
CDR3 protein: CASSPTGDPDTEAFF

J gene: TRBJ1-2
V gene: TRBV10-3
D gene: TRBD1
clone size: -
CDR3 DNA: TGTGCCATCAGCTCGACAGGGGATGGCTACACCTTC
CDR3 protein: CAISSTGDGYTF

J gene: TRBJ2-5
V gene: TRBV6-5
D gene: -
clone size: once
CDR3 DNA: TGTGCCAGCAGTCCCCCGGGCCAAGAGACCCAGTACTTC
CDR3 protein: CASSPPGQETQYF

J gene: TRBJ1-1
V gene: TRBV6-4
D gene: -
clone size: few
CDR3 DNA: TGTGCCAGCAGAGGGGTCAGGACTGAAGCTTTCTTT
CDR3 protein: CASRGVRTEAFF

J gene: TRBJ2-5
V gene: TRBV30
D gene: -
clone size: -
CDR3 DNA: TGTGCCTGGAGCGCCCTTTTTTGGGCGAACCAAGAGACCCAGTACTTC
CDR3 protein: CAWSALFWANQETQYF

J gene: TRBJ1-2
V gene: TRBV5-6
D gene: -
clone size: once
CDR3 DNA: TGTGCCAGCAGCGGAGGACTACCCCGTAACTATGGCTACACCTTC
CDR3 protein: CASSGGLPRNYGYTF

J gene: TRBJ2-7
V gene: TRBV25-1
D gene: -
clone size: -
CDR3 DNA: TGTGCCAGCAGTAGCGGCGGGGTTGTGAGCGAGCAGTACTTC
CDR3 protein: CASSSGGVVSEQYF

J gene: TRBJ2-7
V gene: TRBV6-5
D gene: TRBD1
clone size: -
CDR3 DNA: TGTGCCACCACACAGGGGCCATATTACGAGCAGTACTTC
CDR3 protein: CATTQGPYYEQYF

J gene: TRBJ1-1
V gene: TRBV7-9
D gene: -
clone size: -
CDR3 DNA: TGTGCCAGCAGCACCTGGACAGATGGAGCTTTCTTT
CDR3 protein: CASSTWTDGAFF

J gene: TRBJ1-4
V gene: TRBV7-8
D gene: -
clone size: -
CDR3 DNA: TGTGCCAGCATCGTGGGCCCAGGGAATGAAAAACTGTTTTTT
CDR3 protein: CASIVGPGNEKLFF

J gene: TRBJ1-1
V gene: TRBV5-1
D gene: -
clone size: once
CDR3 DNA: TGCGCCAGCAGCCAACGGGGACAAACTGAAGCTTTCTTT
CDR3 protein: CASSQRGQTEAFF

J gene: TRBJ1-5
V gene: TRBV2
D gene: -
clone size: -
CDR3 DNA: TGTGCCAGCAGTAGCACAGGCTATAGCAATCAGCCCCAGCATTTT
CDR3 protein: CASSSTGYSNQPQHF

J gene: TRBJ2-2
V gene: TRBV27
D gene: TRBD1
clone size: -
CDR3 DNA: TGTGCCAGCAGCACACAGGGGGCGGGCACCGGGGAGCTGTTTTTT
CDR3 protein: CASSTQGAGTGELFF

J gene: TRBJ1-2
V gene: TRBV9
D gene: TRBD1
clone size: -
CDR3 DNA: TGTGCCAGCAGCCCGACGACAGGGGCCACGTATGGCTACACCTTC
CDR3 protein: CASSPTTGATYGYTF

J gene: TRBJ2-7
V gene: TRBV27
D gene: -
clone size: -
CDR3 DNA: TGTGCCAGCAGTTTCCAAACCCGGGGAAAAGAGCAGTACTTC
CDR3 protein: CASSFQTRGKEQYF

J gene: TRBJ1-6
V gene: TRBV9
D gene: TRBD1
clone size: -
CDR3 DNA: TGTGCCAGCAGCGTAAGGCAGGGGGATTCACCCCTCCACTTT
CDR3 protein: CASSVRQGDSPLHF

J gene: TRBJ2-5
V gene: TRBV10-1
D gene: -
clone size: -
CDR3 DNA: TGCGCCAGCAGTCCCGACTTCCAAGAGACCCAGTACTTC
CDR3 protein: CASSPDFQETQYF

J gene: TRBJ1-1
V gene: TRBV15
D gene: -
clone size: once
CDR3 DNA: TGTGCCACCAGCAGAGTTTCAGGTATATACACTGAAGCTTTCTTT
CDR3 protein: CATSRVSGIYTEAFF

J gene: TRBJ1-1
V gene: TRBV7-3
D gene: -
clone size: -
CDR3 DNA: TGTGCCAGCAGCTTAACAGGGTCAGGGGACACTGAAGCTTTCTTT
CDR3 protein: CASSLTGSGDTEAFF

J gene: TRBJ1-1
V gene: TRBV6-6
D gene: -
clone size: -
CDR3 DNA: TGTGCCAGCAGTCTGGACAGGAACACTGAAGCTTTCTTT
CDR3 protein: CASSLDRNTEAFF

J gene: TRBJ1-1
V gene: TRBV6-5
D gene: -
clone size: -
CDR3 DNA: TGTGCCAGCAGTGGGCCTGTGACTGAAGCTTTCTTT
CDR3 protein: CASSGPVTEAFF

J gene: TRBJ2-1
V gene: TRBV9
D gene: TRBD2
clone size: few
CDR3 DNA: TGTGCCAGCAGCGTTGGCTCGGGGGGGTACAATGAGCAGTTCTTC
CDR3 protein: CASSVGSGGYNEQFF

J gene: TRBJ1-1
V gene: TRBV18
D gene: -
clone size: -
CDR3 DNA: TGTGCCAGCTCACCGGGAGGGGGAGACACTGAAGCTTTCTTT
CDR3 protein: CASSPGGGDTEAFF

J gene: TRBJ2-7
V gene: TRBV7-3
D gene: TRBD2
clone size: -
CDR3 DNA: TGTGCCAGCAGCACCGCCGGGGGGGGCTACGAGCAGTACTTC
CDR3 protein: CASSTAGGGYEQYF

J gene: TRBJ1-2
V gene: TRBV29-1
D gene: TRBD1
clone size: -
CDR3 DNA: TGCAGCGTTGAAATCAGGAGGGACAGGGGTACCTATGGCTACACCTTC
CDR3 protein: CSVEIRRDRGTYGYTF

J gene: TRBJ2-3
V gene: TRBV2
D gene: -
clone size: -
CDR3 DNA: TGTGCCAGCAGGGGACTGAGAGGCACAGATACGCAGTATTTT
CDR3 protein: CASRGLRGTDTQYF

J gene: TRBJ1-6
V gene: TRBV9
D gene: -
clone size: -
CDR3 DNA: TGTGCCAGCAGCGTAGTAGCGAGCTCCTATAATTCACCCCTCCACTTT
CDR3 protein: CASSVVASSYNSPLHF

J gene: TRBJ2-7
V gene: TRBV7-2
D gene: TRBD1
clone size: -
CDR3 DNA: TGTGCCAGCAGCTACGGGACAGGGGTGGACTACGAGCAGTACTTC
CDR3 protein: CASSYGTGVDYEQYF

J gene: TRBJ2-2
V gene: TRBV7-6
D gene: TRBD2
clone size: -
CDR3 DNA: TGTGCCAGCAGTCCGTTTTGGGGGGGAGCGAACACCGGGGAGCTGTTTTTT
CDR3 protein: CASSPFWGGANTGELFF